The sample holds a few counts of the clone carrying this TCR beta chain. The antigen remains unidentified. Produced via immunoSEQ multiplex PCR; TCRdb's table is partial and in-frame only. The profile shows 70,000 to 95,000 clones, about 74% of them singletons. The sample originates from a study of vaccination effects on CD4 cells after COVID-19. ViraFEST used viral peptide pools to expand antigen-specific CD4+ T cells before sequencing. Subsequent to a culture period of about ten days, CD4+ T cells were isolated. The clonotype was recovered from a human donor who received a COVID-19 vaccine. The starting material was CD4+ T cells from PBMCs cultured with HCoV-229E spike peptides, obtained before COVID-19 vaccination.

Written as DNA, the CDR3 is TGTGCCACCAGTAATACAGGGGTGGGGGGAGATACGCAGTATTTT. This codes for CATSNTGVGGDTQYF. The J gene is TRBJ2-3, the V gene TRBV24-1, with D possibly TRBD1 on 7 matching bases. Trimming stripped 6 bases from V and 5 bases from J, with 17 bases between. Germline CDR1 reads KGHDR; CDR2 reads SFDVKD. The CDR3 loop spans 15 amino acids.